One sample yielded the 3 T cell receptor beta chains listed below, sequenced in a study of cytomegalovirus exposure and HLA in healthy donors. The PCR used 60 Vbeta and 13 Jbeta primers. The data were produced by immunoSEQ multiplex PCR, yet TCRdb's version contains in-frame clones alone and is incomplete. The table lists fewer than 100,000 clones, 80% of them singletons. Sequenced sample: PBMCs. Source of these receptors: a male donor in good health and CMV-seronegative.

This rearrangement joins TRBV5-1 to TRBJ2-7; the D gene is possibly TRBD1 (5 bases). V dropped 0 bases and J dropped 5 bases, with 9 bases sitting between them. Germline loops: CDR1 SGHRS, CDR2 YFSETQ. The CDR3 covers 13 residues. CDR3 nucleotides: TGCGCCAGCAGCTTGGTTTGGGGCGACGAGCAGTACTTC. Protein product: CASSLVWGDEQYF.

This clone was recorded only once. CDR3 nucleotides: TGTGCCAGCTCACCCCGGACAGGGGAAGGGGAAAAACTGTTTTTT. This gives the protein CASSPRTGEGEKLFF. This chain links TRBV18 with TRBJ1-4; 9 bases fit TRBD1. Germline V CDR1 and CDR2: KGHSH, LQKENI. CDR3 length: 15 residues. The J segment lost 8 bases and the V segment lost 3 bases, leaving 7 bases of the junction unmatched.

The chain employs TRBV21-1 and TRBJ2-7; no DNA check was done on the table's D call, TRBD2. TRBV21-1 is classified as a pseudogene. CDR3 length: 18 amino acids. The CDR3 DNA is TGTGCCAGCAGCAAAGTGGGCGGGATTTGGCCCCAACCCTACGAGCAGTACTTC. Translation: CASSKVGGIWPQPYEQYF.